The 30 T cell receptor beta chains reported below all come from one sample, sequenced in a study of T cells after yellow fever vaccination. TCRdb independently ran MiXCR on the 5' RACE reads; one entry per CDR3 protein. The data hold more than 300,000 distinct CDR3 sequences, with 3.5% to 4.5% observed a single time. The specimen was PBMCs, collected 15 days after the yellow fever booster vaccination. The receptors were gathered from a man in his late teens or twenties who received the YFV17D yellow fever vaccine.

The sample holds many counts of this clonotype. J is TRBJ2-3 and V is TRBV7-9; D is possibly TRBD1 (6 bases). The CDR3 consists of 16 residues. Trimming removed 2 bases at V and 2 bases at J, with 14 bases between. Germline loops: CDR1 SEHNR, CDR2 FQNEAQ (reference sequence). The CDR3 bases are TGTGCCAGCAGCTTACCCAGGGGTCTCGACACAGATACGCAGTATTTT. It translates to CASSLPRGLDTDTQYF.

This clonotype was seen repeatedly, ten times or more. Relative to the germline gene, one junction end is altered; a read error may explain this. The J gene is TRBJ1-1, the V gene TRBV18; TRBD1 is a possible D gene (5 bases). Per germline, CDR1 KGHSH and CDR2 LQKENI. This CDR3 region has 12 residues. The CDR3 DNA reads as TGTGCCAGCTCAGCGGTGGCTTGGGGGGGAGTCTTT. Translated, it gives CASSAVAWGGVF.

This clonotype was detected ten times or more. V usage is TRBV12-3 or TRBV12-4 and J usage is TRBJ2-1; the match to TRBD2 covers 8 bases. V lost 3 bases to trimming and J lost 3 bases; unmatched junction nucleotides: 7. CDR3 length: 16 residues. The CDR3 region has the DNA TGTGCCAGCAGTTTGCGTAGCGGGGCCTTCTACAATGAGCAGTTCTTC. It is translated as CASSLRSGAFYNEQFF.

The rearrangement joins TRBV6-2 or TRBV6-3 to TRBJ2-7; D may be TRBD1 (5 bases). Between the trimmed V and J ends, which lost 0 bases and 4 bases, there was a span of 10 bases. The CDR3 is 14 amino acids. Germline V CDR1 and CDR2: MNHEY, SVGEGT. The DNA for the CDR3 is TGTGCCAGCAGTTACTCGGCAGGGATGTACGAGCAGTACTTC. This sequence encodes CASSYSAGMYEQYF.

There are many counts of this clonotype. V gene TRBV3-1 combines with J gene TRBJ2-1; 13 positions match TRBD2. Germline values: CDR1 LGHDT, CDR2 YNNKEL (reference sequence). With V trimmed by 3 bases and J by 7 bases, 9 bases remained unmatched. This CDR3 spans 17 amino acids. The CDR3 DNA follows: TGTGCCAGCAGCCACTTGACTAGCGGGGGGTCCTGGAATGAGCAGTTCTTC. This codes for CASSHLTSGGSWNEQFF.

The chain combines TRBV12-5 with TRBJ2-5; TRBD1 matches 8 bases. J gave up 3 bases and V 4 bases, and 10 bases lay outside the gene matches. This CDR3 has 16 amino acids. Per the germline V gene, CDR1 is LGHNT and CDR2 is FRNRAP. Here the CDR3 DNA reads TGTGCTAGTGGTTGGGGCCACGGACAGGGAAAAGAGACCCAGTACTTC. It specifies CASGWGHGQGKETQYF.

This clonotype was counted many times. The J gene is TRBJ2-6, the V gene TRBV5-5, with 8 bases that match TRBD1. The trim removed 5 bases at V and 2 bases at J, leaving 6 bases unmatched. Germline assignment: CDR1 SGHKS and CDR2 YYEKEE (reference sequence). This CDR3 is 16 amino acids long. CDR3 in amino acids: CASSFTGGPGANVLTF. DNA for the CDR3: TGTGCCAGCAGTTTTACAGGGGGGCCTGGGGCCAACGTCCTGACTTTC.

The chain employs TRBV7-9 and TRBJ2-3, with TRBD1 matching over 10 bases. There are 15 residues in the CDR3. Germline V CDR1 and CDR2: SEHNR, FQNEAQ (reference sequence). Losses at the gene ends were 6 bases for V and 3 bases for J; bases not matched to a gene: 6. The CDR3 is CASSVRDRGTDTQYF. CDR3 coding DNA: TGTGCCAGCAGTGTCCGGGACAGGGGTACAGATACGCAGTATTTT.

This clonotype was counted at least ten times. The chain links TRBV5-6 to TRBJ2-1; 9 bases are a match to TRBD2. Trimming took 6 bases from V and 7 from J; bases not matched to a gene: 8. The CDR3 has 14 residues. Germline values: CDR1 SGHDT, CDR2 YYEEEE. Written as DNA, the CDR3 is TGTGCCAGCATCCCCCCGGCGGGGGGGAATGAGCAGTTCTTC. Residues: CASIPPAGGNEQFF.

This clonotype was counted only a few times. In DNA, the CDR3 is TGTGCCAGCAGCTTAGAGGGGGTCGATGGGTCCTACGAGCAGTACTTC. Its translation is CASSLEGVDGSYEQYF. J is TRBJ2-7 and V is TRBV7-2; tentative D call: TRBD1 (6 bases). V lost 1 base to trimming and J lost 1 base, with 14 bases between them. The CDR3 length is 16 residues. CDR1 is SGHTA, CDR2 FQGNSA, per germline.

The V call is TRBV27, the J call TRBJ1-5; weak D call: TRBD1 (6 bases). Germline-derived CDR1 and CDR2 are MNHEY and SMNVEV (reference sequence). The CDR3 is made up of 15 amino acids. The ends were cut back, 6 bases at V and 5 bases at J, with 17 bases in the middle. Here the CDR3 reads CASSSLQGTDQPQHF. The CDR3, as DNA: TGTGCCAGCAGCTCCTTGCAGGGGACCGATCAGCCCCAGCATTTT.

This clonotype was picked up many times. This chain uses TRBV6-2 or TRBV6-3 with TRBJ2-1, with TRBD2 matching 8 bases. Germline V gene lookup returns CDR1 MNHEY and CDR2 SVGEGT. With 7 bases clipped from V and 3 bases from J, the junction kept 8 bases outside the gene matches. The CDR3 covers 15 residues. The CDR3 bases are TGTGCCAGCAAATTGAGCGGGGGTCGCTACAATGAGCAGTTCTTC. It codes for CASKLSGGRYNEQFF.

This clonotype was detected only a few times. This chain links TRBV7-9 with TRBJ2-3; D may be TRBD2 (5 bases). This CDR3 has 14 amino acids. Trimming stripped 2 bases from V and 4 bases from J, with 10 bases between. CDR1 SEHNR and CDR2 FQNEAQ come from the germline V gene (reference sequence). This CDR3 reads CASSLFLAADTQYF. The CDR3 coding sequence is TGTGCCAGCAGCTTATTTCTAGCTGCAGATACGCAGTATTTT.

There are a few counts of this clonotype. The rearrangement joins TRBV3-1 to TRBJ1-1, with TRBD1 as a possible D gene (5 bases). This CDR3 has 14 residues. Trimming stripped 9 bases from V and 6 bases from J, with 20 bases between. Germline V gene data show CDR1 as LGHDT and CDR2 as YNNKEL (reference sequence). CDR3 DNA sequence: TGTGCCAGGAACCGGAAAGGGGTTGGTGCTGAAGCTTTCTTT. Translation: CARNRKGVGAEAFF.

This clonotype showed up many times. DNA for the CDR3: TGTGCCAGCACCAACCTAGCGGGGGGAAAGAACACCGGGGAGCTGTTTTTT. It specifies CASTNLAGGKNTGELFF. V gene TRBV12-3 or TRBV12-4 combines with J gene TRBJ2-2; 11 nucleotides line up with TRBD2. Trimming at V came to 7 bases and at J to 1 base, leaving 8 bases not matched to a gene. CDR3 length equals 17 residues.

This clonotype was seen at least ten times. The chain has TRBV20-1 and TRBJ2-1; 8 bases match TRBD2. The germline V gene has CDR1 DFQATT and CDR2 SNEGSKA (reference sequence). With 2 bases clipped from V and 8 bases from J, the junction kept 17 bases outside the gene matches. The CDR3 length is 17 residues. DNA of the CDR3: TGCAGTGCTAGAATGGGACGGACGGGGGGGCCTCGGGATGAGCAGTTCTTC. Amino acids: CSARMGRTGGPRDEQFF.

In its sample, this clonotype was seen once. The V gene is TRBV5-6, the J gene TRBJ2-5, with D unclear. CDR3 length equals 10 residues. Germline V gene sequence: CDR1 SGHDT, CDR2 YYEEEE. V was trimmed by 8 bases and J by 4 bases, leaving 6 bases between them. This CDR3 reads CARPRETQYF. The CDR3 bases are TGTGCCAGACCCCGAGAGACCCAGTACTTC.

This clonotype was seen a few times. The V and J genes are TRBV5-1 and TRBJ2-7; 11 bases align to TRBD2. J lost 4 bases, V lost 4 bases, and 7 bases had no gene match. Germline CDR1 is SGHRS and CDR2 is YFSETQ. This CDR3 comprises 15 residues. Here the CDR3 DNA reads TGCGCCAGCAGCGAAGGGACTAGCGGCACTTACGAGCAGTACGTC. Translating gives CASSEGTSGTYEQYV.

This clonotype was seen ten or more times. The chain is built from TRBV7-2 and TRBJ2-2; TRBD2 agrees at 16 bases. The CDR3 loop spans 18 amino acids. J lost 5 bases, V lost 5 bases, and 8 bases had no gene match. Germline loops: CDR1 SGHTA, CDR2 FQGNSA. Here the CDR3 DNA reads TGTGCCAGCAGCCCGGGACTAGCGGGGGGGCGGCGGACCGGGGAGCTGTTTTTT. This sequence encodes CASSPGLAGGRRTGELFF. Filled out from reference TRBV7-2 and TRBJ2-2, the complete variable domain reads GAGVSQSPSNKVTEKGKDVELRCDPISGHTALYWYRQSLGQGLEFLIYFQGNSAPDKSGLPSDRFSAERTGGSVSTLTIQRTQQEDSAVYLCASSPGLAGGRRTGELFFGEGSRLTVL.

This clonotype has ten or more counts. V is TRBV7-3 and J is TRBJ2-3; 9 bases match TRBD1. The ends lost 4 bases at V and 3 bases at J; junction bases unmatched: 5. The CDR3 consists of 15 residues. CDR1 is SGHTA, CDR2 FQGTGA, per germline. Here the CDR3 reads CASSSGQGRTDTQYF. The CDR3 nucleotides read TGTGCCAGCAGCTCGGGACAGGGTAGAACAGATACGCAGTATTTT.

The sample holds many counts of this clonotype. This chain connects TRBV6-2 or TRBV6-3 to TRBJ2-5, with 10 bases fitting TRBD1. There are 15 residues in the CDR3. CDR1 MNHEY and CDR2 SVGEGT come from the germline V gene. V was pared by 2 bases and J by 5 bases, with 5 bases of the junction left unmatched. The CDR3 reads CASSYVRQGAETQYF. The CDR3 bases are TGTGCCAGCAGTTACGTAAGACAGGGGGCCGAGACCCAGTACTTC.

This clonotype has ten or more counts. This chain links TRBV24-1 with TRBJ2-2; D is undetermined. Trimming removed 10 bases from V and 0 bases from J, with 8 bases in between. This CDR3 has 13 amino acids. Germline CDR1 is KGHDR and CDR2 is SFDVKD. The CDR3 DNA reads as TGTGCCACATCTAGACCGAACACCGGGGAGCTGTTTTTT. Its protein product is CATSRPNTGELFF.

This chain uses TRBV20-1 with TRBJ1-4; TRBD1 agrees at 9 bases. This CDR3 spans 13 amino acids. V lost 3 bases, J lost 7 bases, and 3 bases stayed unmatched. CDR1 is DFQATT, CDR2 SNEGSKA, per germline (reference sequence). CDR3 region: CSASRDRAEKLFF. The CDR3 coding sequence is TGCAGTGCTAGTAGGGACAGGGCTGAAAAACTGTTTTTT.

This clonotype has ten or more counts. This chain uses TRBV4-1 with TRBJ1-1; D is ambiguous. V lost 11 bases and J lost 0, with 19 bases in between. There are 15 residues in the CDR3. Germline V gene lookup returns CDR1 MGHRA and CDR2 YSYEKL. CDR3 nucleotide sequence: TGCGCCGTCCGCCCGGCAGACTATATGAACACTGAAGCTTTCTTT. It yields the protein CAVRPADYMNTEAFF.

Only a few counts were recorded for this clonotype. The CDR3 is CASSFGQFSGLGGELFF. For the CDR3, the DNA is TGTGCCAGCAGCTTCGGACAGTTCTCGGGACTTGGCGGGGAGCTGTTTTTT. The chain is built from TRBV5-4 and TRBJ2-2; either TRBD1 or TRBD2 may supply D (6 bases each). This CDR3 region has 17 residues. Germline CDR1 reads SGHNT; CDR2 reads YYREEE (reference sequence). Trimming cost V 2 bases and J 7 bases, with 21 bases left between them.

The chain couples TRBV28 to TRBJ1-5, with D perhaps TRBD1 (6 bases). The CDR3 sequence is 13 residues long. The V gene's germline CDR1 is MDHEN and CDR2 SYDVKM. Trimming shortened V by 11 bases and J by 5 bases, and 16 bases separated the two germline ends. CDR3 DNA sequence: TGTGCCCTAGGAAGGGGGGAGGATCAGCCCCAGCATTTT. Translating it yields CALGRGEDQPQHF.

The chain has TRBV2 and TRBJ2-2; weak D call: TRBD2 (5 bases). CDR1 is SNHLY, CDR2 FYNNEI, per germline. V lost 7 bases and J 6 bases, leaving 18 bases between the germline ends. This CDR3 has 15 amino acids. The CDR3 loop is CASTGSAVGSGELFF. The CDR3 region has the DNA TGTGCCAGCACAGGTAGCGCCGTAGGGTCCGGGGAGCTGTTTTTT. Together with reference TRBV2 and TRBJ2-2, the CDR3 gives the full variable domain: EPEVTQTPSHQVTQMGQEVILRCVPISNHLYFYWYRQILGQKVEFLVSFYNNEISEKSEIFDDQFSVERPDGSNFTLKIRSTKLEDSAMYFCASTGSAVGSGELFFGEGSRLTVL.

This clonotype was detected only a few times. The chain employs TRBV5-1 and TRBJ2-7, with 11 bases lining up with TRBD2. This CDR3 contains 15 residues. Germline trimming cut 4 bases from V and 2 bases from J; bases unmatched to any gene: 5. Germline loops: CDR1 SGHRS, CDR2 YFSETQ. This chain's CDR3 is CASSMSSGGPYEQYF. The CDR3 DNA is TGCGCCAGCAGCATGTCTAGCGGGGGGCCCTACGAGCAGTACTTC.

This clonotype was observed many times. The rearrangement links TRBV7-2 to TRBJ1-2, with D perhaps TRBD1 (6 bases). The CDR3 runs to 15 residues. Germline V gene lookup returns CDR1 SGHTA and CDR2 FQGNSA. V was trimmed by 5 bases and J by 2 bases, leaving 15 bases between them. CDR3 loop: CASSPTWDKNYGYTF. CDR3 nucleotides: TGTGCCAGCAGCCCGACGTGGGACAAGAACTATGGCTACACCTTC. The entire variable domain, with the rest obtained from reference TRBV7-2 and TRBJ1-2, is as follows: GAGVSQSPSNKVTEKGKDVELRCDPISGHTALYWYRQSLGQGLEFLIYFQGNSAPDKSGLPSDRFSAERTGGSVSTLTIQRTQQEDSAVYLCASSPTWDKNYGYTFGSGTRLTVV.

This clonotype was seen at least ten times. The rearrangement uses TRBV10-2 and TRBJ2-3; D ambiguous. V shed 3 bases and J shed 1 base, with 11 bases lying between them. This CDR3 has 15 amino acids. Germline values: CDR1 WSHSY, CDR2 SAAADI. The CDR3 loop reads CASSDIRPRTDTQYF. The CDR3 DNA is TGCGCCAGCAGTGATATTCGTCCACGCACAGATACGCAGTATTTT.